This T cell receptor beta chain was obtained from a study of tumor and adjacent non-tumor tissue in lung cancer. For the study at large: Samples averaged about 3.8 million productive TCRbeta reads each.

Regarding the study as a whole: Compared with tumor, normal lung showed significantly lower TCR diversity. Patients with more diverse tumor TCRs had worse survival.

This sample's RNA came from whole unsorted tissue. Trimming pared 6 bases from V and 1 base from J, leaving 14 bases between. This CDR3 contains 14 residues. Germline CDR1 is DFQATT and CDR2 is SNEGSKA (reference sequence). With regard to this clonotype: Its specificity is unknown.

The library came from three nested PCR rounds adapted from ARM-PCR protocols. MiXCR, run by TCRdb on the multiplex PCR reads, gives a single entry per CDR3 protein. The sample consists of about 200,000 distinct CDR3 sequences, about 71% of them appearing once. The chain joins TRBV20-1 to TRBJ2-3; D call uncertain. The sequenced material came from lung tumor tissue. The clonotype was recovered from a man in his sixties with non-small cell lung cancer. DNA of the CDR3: TGCAGTGCCAACGGAGATAAAGGCACAGATACGCAGTATTTT. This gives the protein CSANGDKGTDTQYF.